Below, 26 T cell receptor beta chains from the same sample are listed, as sequenced in a study of blood T cells in healthy people across ages. A second PCR, run for roughly 7 to 11 cycles, used a sample-barcoded 5' primer plus a J-beta primer mix. TCRdb processed the 5' RACE reads anew with MiXCR; each CDR3 protein has one entry. The profile covers 600,000 to 900,000 distinct CDR3 sequences, with around 25% appearing a single time and around 3% taken by the ten largest. The sample was also reused in another study, on T cells of mothers and their children.

Sequenced input: blood. These receptors were collected from a boy between 10 and 17 years old in good health.

A few counts support this clonotype. V usage is TRBV12-5 and J usage is TRBJ2-6, with a possible D match to TRBD1 (6 bases). Trimming shortened V by 7 bases and J by 0 bases, and 16 bases separated the two germline ends. Germline assignment: CDR1 LGHNT and CDR2 FRNRAP. The CDR3 contains 17 residues. The CDR3 reads CASAAGTSDSGANVLTF. The DNA of the CDR3 is TGTGCTAGTGCCGCCGGGACATCCGACTCTGGGGCCAACGTCCTGACTTTC.

The V gene is TRBV29-1, the J gene TRBJ1-1; TRBD1 agrees at 10 bases. V lost 3 bases, J lost 4 bases, and 11 bases stayed unmatched. From germline, CDR1 is SQVTM and CDR2 ANQGSEA. The length of the CDR3 is 16 residues. The CDR3 DNA follows: TGCAGCGTTGACCCACGGGACAGGGGAGGGAGCACTGAAGCTTTCTTT. It translates to CSVDPRDRGGSTEAFF.

This clonotype turned up a few times. V gene TRBV29-1 combines with J gene TRBJ2-2, with D tentatively TRBD2 (6 bases). The germline gives CDR1 SQVTM, CDR2 ANQGSEA. There are 13 residues in the CDR3. Trimming removed 6 bases at V and 2 bases at J, with 10 bases between. The CDR3 region has the DNA TGCAGCGTGCGGGACGGAAACACCGGGGAGCTGTTTTTT. Translating gives CSVRDGNTGELFF.

The rearrangement links TRBV7-9 to TRBJ2-7; no firm D call. CDR3 length: 13 residues. Germline V gene lookup returns CDR1 SEHNR and CDR2 FQNEAQ (reference sequence). Trimming left V 0 bases short and J 3 bases short, with 6 bases between. The CDR3 protein is CASSLAAIYEQYF. CDR3 sequence (DNA): TGTGCCAGCAGCTTAGCAGCGATCTACGAGCAGTACTTC.

This clonotype was counted only a few times. The chain recombines TRBV12-3 or TRBV12-4 with TRBJ1-4; TRBD1 might be the D (5 bases). V was pared by 3 bases and J by 8 bases, with 22 bases between. The length of the CDR3 is 17 residues. Written as DNA, the CDR3 is TGTGCCAGCAGTTTGGGCCTTTCCGCTAGACGGGGGGAAAAACTGTTTTTT. Translating gives CASSLGLSARRGEKLFF.

The V call is TRBV13, the J call TRBJ2-7; D gene uncertain. This CDR3 has 12 residues. From germline, CDR1 is PRHDT and CDR2 FYEKMQ (reference sequence). Deletions cut 5 bases from V and 2 bases from J, with 7 bases between. The CDR3 sequence: CASSINAYEQYF. CDR3 in DNA: TGTGCCAGCAGCATCAACGCCTACGAGCAGTACTTC.

Points on this clonotype: This is likely a read error, given that the CDR3 carries no conserved phenylalanine or tryptophan at its end. V is TRBV15 and J is TRBJ2-3; the D is unclear. Per the germline V gene, CDR1 is LNHNV and CDR2 is YYDKDF (reference sequence). Trimming cost V 1 base and J 7 bases, with 12 bases left between them. This CDR3 has 14 amino acids. The chain's CDR3 is CATSRVTLRNTQYL. CDR3 DNA: TGTGCCACCAGCAGAGTCACATTAAGGAATACGCAGTATCTT.

V and J are TRBV28 and TRBJ2-4; TRBD1 might be the D (5 bases). Trimming stripped 4 bases from V and 7 bases from J, with 14 bases between. The CDR3 extends over 14 amino acids. From germline, CDR1 is MDHEN and CDR2 SYDVKM. CDR3 protein: CASSSPRAGNIQYF. The CDR3, as DNA: TGTGCCAGCAGTTCCCCTAGGGCAGGGAACATTCAGTACTTC.

To note about this clonotype: An end of the junction does not agree with germline; a read error may underlie this. The rearrangement uses TRBV29-1 and TRBJ2-3; D uncertain. This CDR3 is built from 10 residues. CDR1 SQVTM and CDR2 ANQGSEA come from the germline V gene. The CDR3 nucleotides read TGCGGCGTTGTGGCAGATACGCAGTATTTT. Residues: CGVVADTQYF.

This clonotype appeared a few times. This chain uses TRBV4-1 with TRBJ2-5; 7 bases agree with TRBD2. The V segment lost 0 bases and the J segment 3 bases; nucleotides outside the gene matches: 10. CDR1 and CDR2 (germline): MGHRA, YSYEKL. CDR3 length equals 17 residues. The CDR3 region has the DNA TGCGCCAGCAGCCAAGACGGAGGCGGGGGACGGAAAGAGACCCAGTACTTC. Protein: CASSQDGGGGRKETQYF.

A few counts support this clonotype. The V and J genes are TRBV12-3 or TRBV12-4 and TRBJ2-5, with D unclear. V was clipped by 3 bases and J by 5 bases, with 13 bases between them. The CDR3 has 14 amino acids. CDR3 nucleotide sequence: TGTGCCAGCAGTTTGTATAGGGATGGGGAGACCCAGTACTTC. It translates to CASSLYRDGETQYF.

The V gene is TRBV10-3, the J gene TRBJ2-7; TRBD1 matches 12 bases. Unmatched junction bases numbered 5, after V lost 6 bases and J lost 5 bases. CDR1 and CDR2 (germline): ENHRY, SYGVKD. CDR3 length: 14 amino acids. The CDR3 DNA reads as TGTGCCATCAGGGGACAGGGGGCTATCCACGAGCAGTACTTC. This sequence encodes CAIRGQGAIHEQYF.

In this sample, this clonotype turned up a few times. This chain uses TRBV5-1 with TRBJ2-1, with 9 bases matching TRBD2. Germline values: CDR1 SGHRS, CDR2 YFSETQ. V lost 0 bases to trimming and J lost 6 bases; unmatched junction nucleotides: 7. This CDR3 spans 16 amino acids. CDR3 in DNA: TGCGCCAGCAGCTTGGAAGGCGGGGGGGTCCCCAATGAGCAGTTCTTC. Encoded protein: CASSLEGGGVPNEQFF. The whole variable domain, filled in from reference TRBV5-1 and TRBJ2-1, reads KAGVTQTPRYLIKTRGQQVTLSCSPISGHRSVSWYQQTPGQGLQFLFEYFSETQRNKGNFPGRFSGRQFSNSRSEMNVSTLELGDSALYLCASSLEGGGVPNEQFFGPGTRLTVL.

This clonotype was counted a few times. The chain has TRBV2 and TRBJ1-6; the match to TRBD1 covers 10 bases. V shed 2 bases, J shed 9 bases, and the junction held 4 bases outside the gene matches. Germline CDR1 is SNHLY and CDR2 is FYNNEI. This CDR3 is 15 amino acids long. The CDR3 coding sequence is TGTGCCAGCAGTGAATGGGGACAGGGGACTTCACCCCTCCACTTT. Translation: CASSEWGQGTSPLHF.

The chain couples TRBV5-1 to TRBJ2-7, with 7 bases matching TRBD2. In germline, CDR1 is SGHRS, CDR2 YFSETQ. This CDR3 is 12 amino acids long. Germline trimming cut 4 bases from V and 13 bases from J; bases unmatched to any gene: 11. CDR3 region: CASSETGEGEYF. In DNA form, the CDR3 reads TGCGCCAGCAGCGAGACCGGGGAGGGTGAATACTTC.

The J gene is TRBJ1-4, the V gene TRBV29-1, with a possible D match to TRBD1 (5 bases). V lost 7 bases and J 0 bases, leaving 9 bases between the germline ends. There are 13 residues in the CDR3. CDR1 and CDR2 from the germline V gene are SQVTM and ANQGSEA. The CDR3 loop is CSAQGSTNEKLFF. In DNA, the CDR3 is TGCAGCGCTCAGGGATCAACTAATGAAAAACTGTTTTTT.

In this sample, this clonotype turned up once. The V and J genes are TRBV20-1 and TRBJ1-6; D gene uncertain. CDR3 length: 14 amino acids. CDR1 is DFQATT and CDR2 is SNEGSKA in the germline V gene (reference sequence). The V and J ends lost 3 bases and 6 bases respectively, with 12 bases between them. CDR3 nucleotides: TGCAGTGCTAGGGTGGGCCATCTTAATTCACCCCTCCACTTT. Amino acids: CSARVGHLNSPLHF.

The chain couples TRBV20-1 to TRBJ2-5; D is ambiguous. The CDR3 is 10 amino acids. The ends were cut back, 8 bases at V and 5 bases at J, with 9 bases in the middle. Germline CDR1 reads DFQATT; CDR2 reads SNEGSKA (reference sequence). CDR3 coding DNA: TGCAGTTGGGTGAGGGAGACCCAGTACTTC. Translated, it gives CSWVRETQYF.

This clonotype has just a few counts. This chain links TRBV3-1 with TRBJ2-5; TRBD2 matches 7 bases. Germline CDR1 LGHDT, CDR2 YNNKEL (reference sequence). This CDR3 has 16 residues. With V trimmed by 1 base and J by 5 bases, 10 bases remained unmatched. The CDR3 region is CASSQGSTSAGETQYF. Here the CDR3 DNA reads TGTGCCAGCAGCCAAGGGAGCACTAGCGCGGGGGAGACCCAGTACTTC.

This clonotype showed up just a few times. The rearrangement joins TRBV12-3 or TRBV12-4 to TRBJ2-5, with 7 bases matching TRBD1. The J call could be wrong; TRBJ2-7 is a better fit for the DNA end. The CDR3 runs 17 residues. CDR3 nucleotides: TGTGCCAGCAGTTTAGCCCTCGGGACAGCTAGCTCCTACGAGCAGTACTTC. This gives the protein CASSLALGTASSYEQYF.

This clonotype was seen only a few times. The chain links TRBV2 to TRBJ1-2, with 7 bases that match TRBD1. CDR1 and CDR2 (germline): SNHLY, FYNNEI. The J segment lost 3 bases and the V segment lost 6 bases, leaving 10 bases of the junction unmatched. The length of the CDR3 is 15 residues. The CDR3 coding sequence is TGTGCCAGCAGATCGCCGGGACAGATGGACTATGGCTACACCTTC. This translates into CASRSPGQMDYGYTF.

This clonotype has a single count. V usage is TRBV5-1 and J usage is TRBJ2-5; a weak D match, TRBD2 (6 bases). The DNA end favors TRBJ2-1, so the J call may be wrong. This CDR3 region has 14 residues. Germline-derived CDR1 and CDR2 are SGHRS and YFSETQ. The CDR3 coding sequence is TGCGCCAGCAGCTTGGGGAGGGCAGGGAATGAGCAGTTCTTC. It codes for CASSLGRAGNEQFF.

The gene calls are TRBV12-3 or TRBV12-4 and TRBJ2-5; 9 bases line up with TRBD2. V trimming: 7 bases; J trimming: 5 bases; junction bases outside the gene matches: 20. The CDR3 length is 18 residues. The CDR3 reads CASTSSGGSGGKLETQYF. The CDR3 DNA sequence: TGTGCCAGCACCTCGTCAGGGGGTAGCGGGGGCAAACTGGAGACCCAGTACTTC.

This clonotype showed up just a few times. The CDR3 DNA follows: TGTGCCAGCAGCTTGGTACCGGGACACAACTATGGCTACACCTTC. Amino acid sequence: CASSLVPGHNYGYTF. The chain uses TRBV5-5 and TRBJ1-2, with a weak D call TRBD1 (6 bases). V lost 0 bases and J lost 2, with 11 bases in between. The CDR3 consists of 15 residues. Germline CDR1 reads SGHKS; CDR2 reads YYEKEE (reference sequence).

This clonotype has more than one count but fewer than ten. The genes are TRBV7-6 and TRBJ2-2; TRBD2 is a possible D gene (7 bases). The germline V gene encodes CDR1 SGHVS and CDR2 FNYEAQ. This CDR3 is built from 17 residues. V was pared by 4 bases and J by 11 bases, with 26 bases between. The CDR3 reads CASSSGGGGGAGRELFF. The CDR3 nucleotides are TGTGCCAGCAGCTCTGGGGGCGGGGGCGGTGCTGGTCGAGAGCTGTTTTTT.

The chain combines TRBV4-1 with TRBJ2-7; weak D call: TRBD1 (5 bases). The CDR3 contains 15 residues. Germline values: CDR1 MGHRA, CDR2 YSYEKL. Trimming took off 3 bases at V and 0 bases at J, with 12 bases between the two ends. The CDR3 DNA is TGCGCCAGCAGCCAGGCCTGGGGCACCTCCTACGAGCAGTACTTC. This gives the protein CASSQAWGTSYEQYF.